This paragraph reports one TCR beta chain. These data come from a study of blood T cell repertoires in COVID-19. Whole-study context: The origin of the acute and convalescent COVID-19 samples was the United States, Italy and Spain. T cells, B-cell-depleted T cells, or PBMCs provided the cDNA or gDNA that served as material.

This CDR3 has 14 residues. V lost 2 bases to trimming and J lost 7 bases, with 11 bases between them. Germline CDR1 is LGHDT and CDR2 is YNNKEL (reference sequence). As originally analysed: Reference gene primers were amplified, and this amplification served to estimate nucleated cell counts. Assay used: immunoSEQ multiplex PCR; TCRdb lists only in-frame clones, some missing. That table furnishes V, J and clone size, whereas the DNA furnished D and trimming. The sample yields fewer than 90,000 clones, roughly nine tenths seen once. This clonotype was obtained from a man in his 70s with active COVID-19. Sequences were obtained from peripheral blood. V is TRBV3-1 (or the pseudogene TRBV3-2) and J is TRBJ2-2, with a possible D match to TRBD2 (6 bases). CDR3 sequence reads: CASSQPAGGGELFF. CDR3 DNA sequence: TGTGCCAGCAGCCAACCAGCGGGTGGCGGGGAGCTGTTTTTT.